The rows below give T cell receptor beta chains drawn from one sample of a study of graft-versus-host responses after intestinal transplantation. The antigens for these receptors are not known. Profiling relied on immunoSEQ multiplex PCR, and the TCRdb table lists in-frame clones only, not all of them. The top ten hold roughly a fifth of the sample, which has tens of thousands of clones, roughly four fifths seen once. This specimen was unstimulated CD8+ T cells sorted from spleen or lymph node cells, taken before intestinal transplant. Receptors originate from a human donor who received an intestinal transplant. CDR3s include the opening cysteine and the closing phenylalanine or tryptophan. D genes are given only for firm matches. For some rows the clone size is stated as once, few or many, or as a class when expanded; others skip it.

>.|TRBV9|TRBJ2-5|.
CASTPTQRYVETQYF
TGTGCCAGCACACCGACCCAGCGGTATGTGGAGACCCAGTACTTC
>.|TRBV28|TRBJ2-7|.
CASRPSDILYEQYF
TGTGCCAGCAGGCCTTCGGACATCCTTTACGAGCAGTACTTC
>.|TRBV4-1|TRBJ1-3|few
CASSQDGGLSGNTIYF
TGCGCCAGCAGCCAAGATGGAGGGCTCTCTGGAAACACCATATATTTT
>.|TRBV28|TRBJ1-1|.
CASSLLKDSGEEAFF
TGTGCCAGCAGTTTACTGAAGGACAGCGGTGAGGAAGCTTTCTTT
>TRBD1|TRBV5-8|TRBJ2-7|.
CATQDREDEQYF
TGTGCCACCCAGGACAGGGAAGACGAGCAGTACTTC
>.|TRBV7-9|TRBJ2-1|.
CASSSSPGYNEQFF
TGTGCCAGCAGCTCATCCCCGGGTTACAATGAGCAGTTCTTC
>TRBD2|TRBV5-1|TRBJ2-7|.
CASSLAGGTYEQYF
TGCGCCAGCAGCTTAGCGGGAGGAACCTACGAGCAGTACTTC
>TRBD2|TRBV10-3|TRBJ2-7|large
CAIMVDPGGIQYF
TGTGCCATCATGGTGGACCCGGGGGGGATCCAGTACTTC
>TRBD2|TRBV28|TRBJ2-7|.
CASSLGNRQLKAGEFSYEQYF
TGTGCCAGCAGTTTGGGAAATCGTCAACTAAAGGCGGGAGAGTTCTCCTACGAGCAGTACTTC
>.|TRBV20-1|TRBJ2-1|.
CSARSGDEQFF
TGCAGTGCTAGGTCAGGTGATGAGCAGTTCTTC
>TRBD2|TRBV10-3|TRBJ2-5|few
CASSLGLAGQETQYF
TGTGCCAGCAGTTTGGGACTAGCGGGACAAGAGACCCAGTACTTC
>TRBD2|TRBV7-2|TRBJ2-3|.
CASSRTSGGTYTDTQYF
TGTGCCAGCAGCCGCACTAGCGGGGGGACCTACACAGATACGCAGTATTTT
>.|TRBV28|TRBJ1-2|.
CASSLFRGAGGYTF
TGTGCCAGCAGTTTATTTCGGGGGGCGGGCGGCTACACCTTC
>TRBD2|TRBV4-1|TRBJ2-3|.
CASSHLRLAGGTDTQYF
TGCGCCAGCAGCCACCTACGACTAGCGGGGGGTACAGATACGCAGTATTTT
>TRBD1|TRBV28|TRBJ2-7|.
CASSSGQAAEQYF
TGTGCCAGCAGTTCGGGACAGGCGGCCGAGCAGTACTTC